The entry that follows covers one T cell receptor beta chain sequence. No antigen is known for it. Trimming took off 1 base at V and 7 bases at J, with 11 bases between the two ends. Germline assignment: CDR1 SGHRS and CDR2 YFSETQ. The length of the CDR3 is 13 residues. The data stem from a study of cytomegalovirus exposure and HLA in healthy donors. The primer mix had 60 Vbeta and 13 Jbeta primers. Assay used: immunoSEQ multiplex PCR; TCRdb lists only in-frame clones, some missing. The sample yields about 140,000 clones, roughly 78% seen once. Study results and limitations: Altogether, 150 to 200 TCR beta chains were recorded as cytomegalovirus-associated. According to a later analysis, donors in an Asian-associated ancestry cluster reportedly had fewer N-insertions than the roughly 660-donor mean.

The sample consisted of PBMCs. The rearrangement joins TRBV5-1 to TRBJ2-5, with D perhaps TRBD1 (7 bases). This receptor was identified in a female donor in good health and CMV-seronegative. CDR3 protein: CASSLTGEATQYF. The CDR3 DNA is TGCGCCAGCAGCTTGACAGGGGAGGCGACCCAGTACTTC.